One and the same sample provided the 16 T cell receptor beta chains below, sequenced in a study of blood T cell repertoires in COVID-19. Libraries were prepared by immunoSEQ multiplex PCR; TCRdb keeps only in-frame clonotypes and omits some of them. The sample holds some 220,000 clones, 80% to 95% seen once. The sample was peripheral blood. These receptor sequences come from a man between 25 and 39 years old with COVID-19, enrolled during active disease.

In DNA, the CDR3 is TGCAGCGCCAGCGACGGTCGAACACTAGAGCAGTTCTTC. Translating gives CSASDGRTLEQFF. The chain recombines TRBV29-1 with TRBJ2-1; D remains unclear. The V gene lost 7 bases and the J gene lost 10 bases, with 20 bases spanning the gap. The CDR3 loop spans 13 amino acids. In germline, CDR1 is SQVTM, CDR2 ANQGSEA.

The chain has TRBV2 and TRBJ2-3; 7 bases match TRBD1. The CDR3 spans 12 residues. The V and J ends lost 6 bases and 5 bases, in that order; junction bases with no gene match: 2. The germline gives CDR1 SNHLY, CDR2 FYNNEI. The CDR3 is CASRNRGDTQYF. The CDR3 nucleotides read TGTGCCAGCAGAAACAGGGGAGATACGCAGTATTTT.

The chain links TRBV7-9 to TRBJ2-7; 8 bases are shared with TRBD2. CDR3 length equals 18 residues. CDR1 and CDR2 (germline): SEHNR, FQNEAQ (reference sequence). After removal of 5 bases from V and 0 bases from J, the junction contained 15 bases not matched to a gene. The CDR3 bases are TGTGCCAGCAGCCACGCGGGGGGTCGGGGGTATAGCTCCTACGAGCAGTACTTC. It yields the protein CASSHAGGRGYSSYEQYF.

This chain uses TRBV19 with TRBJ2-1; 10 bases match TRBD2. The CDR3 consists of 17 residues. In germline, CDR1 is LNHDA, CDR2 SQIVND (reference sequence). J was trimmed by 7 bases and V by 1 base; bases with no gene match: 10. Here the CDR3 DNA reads TGTGCCAGTAGTATAGCTAGCGGGGGCCTCACTATTAATGAGCAGTTCTTC. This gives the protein CASSIASGGLTINEQFF.

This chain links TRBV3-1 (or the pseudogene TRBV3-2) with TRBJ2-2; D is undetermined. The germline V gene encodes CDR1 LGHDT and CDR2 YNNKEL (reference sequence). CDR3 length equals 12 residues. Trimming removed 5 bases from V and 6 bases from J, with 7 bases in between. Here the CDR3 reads CASSYLSGELFF. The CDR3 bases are TGTGCCAGCAGCTATCTTTCCGGGGAGCTGTTTTTT.

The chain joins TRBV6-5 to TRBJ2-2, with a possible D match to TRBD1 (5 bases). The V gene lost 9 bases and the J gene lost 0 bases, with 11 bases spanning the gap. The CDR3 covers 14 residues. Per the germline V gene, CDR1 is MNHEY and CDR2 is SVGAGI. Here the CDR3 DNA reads TGTGCCAGTACACGGACAACGAACACCGGGGAGCTGTTTTTT. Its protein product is CASTRTTNTGELFF.

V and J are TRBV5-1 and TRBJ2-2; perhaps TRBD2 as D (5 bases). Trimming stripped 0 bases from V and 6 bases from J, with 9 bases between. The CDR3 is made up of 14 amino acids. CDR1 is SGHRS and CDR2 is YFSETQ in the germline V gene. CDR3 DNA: TGCGCCAGCAGCTTGGAACCGGGATCCGGGGAGCTGTTTTTT. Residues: CASSLEPGSGELFF.

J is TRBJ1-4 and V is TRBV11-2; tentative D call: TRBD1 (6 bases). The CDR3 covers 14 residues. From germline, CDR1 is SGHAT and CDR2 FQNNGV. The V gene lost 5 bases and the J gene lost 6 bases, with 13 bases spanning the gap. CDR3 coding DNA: TGTGCCAGCAGCGTAGGGGGGGGGTATGAAAAACTGTTTTTT. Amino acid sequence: CASSVGGGYEKLFF.

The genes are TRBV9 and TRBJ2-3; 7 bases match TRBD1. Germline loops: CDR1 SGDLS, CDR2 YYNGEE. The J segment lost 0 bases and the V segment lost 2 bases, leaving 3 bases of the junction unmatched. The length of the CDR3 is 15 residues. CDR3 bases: TGTGCCAGCAGCGTGGGACAGCCTAGCACAGATACGCAGTATTTT. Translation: CASSVGQPSTDTQYF. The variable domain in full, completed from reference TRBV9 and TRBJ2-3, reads DSGVTQTPKHLITATGQRVTLRCSPRSGDLSVYWYQQSLDQGLQFLIQYYNGEERAKGNILERFSAQQFPDLHSELNLSSLELGDSALYFCASSVGQPSTDTQYFGPGTRLTVL.

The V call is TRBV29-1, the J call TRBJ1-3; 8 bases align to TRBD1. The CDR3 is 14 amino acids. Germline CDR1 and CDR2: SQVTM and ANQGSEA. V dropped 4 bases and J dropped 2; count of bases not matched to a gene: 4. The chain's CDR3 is CSVAQGAAGNTIYF. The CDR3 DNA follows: TGCAGCGTTGCGCAGGGGGCTGCTGGAAACACCATATATTTT.

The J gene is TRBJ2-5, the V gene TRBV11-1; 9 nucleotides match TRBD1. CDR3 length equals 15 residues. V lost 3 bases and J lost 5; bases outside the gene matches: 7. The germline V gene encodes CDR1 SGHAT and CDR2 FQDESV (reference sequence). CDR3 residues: CASSLGTGLRETQYF. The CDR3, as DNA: TGTGCCAGCAGCTTGGGGACAGGGTTAAGGGAGACCCAGTACTTC. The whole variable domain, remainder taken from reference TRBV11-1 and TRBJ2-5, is EAEVAQSPRYKITEKSQAVAFWCDPISGHATLYWYRQILGQGPELLVQFQDESVVDDSQLPKDRFSAERLKGVDSTLKIQPAELGDSAMYLCASSLGTGLRETQYFGPGTRLLVL.

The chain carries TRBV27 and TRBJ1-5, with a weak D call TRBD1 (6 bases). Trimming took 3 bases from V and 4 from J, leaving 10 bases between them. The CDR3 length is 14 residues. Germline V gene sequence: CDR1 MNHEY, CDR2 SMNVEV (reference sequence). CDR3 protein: CASSLSGANQPQHF. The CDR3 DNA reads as TGTGCCAGCAGTTTGTCAGGGGCGAATCAGCCCCAGCATTTT.

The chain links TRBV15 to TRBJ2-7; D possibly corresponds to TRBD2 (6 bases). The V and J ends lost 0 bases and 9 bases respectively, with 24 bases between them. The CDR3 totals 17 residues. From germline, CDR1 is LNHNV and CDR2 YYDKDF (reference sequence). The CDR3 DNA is TGTGCCACCAGCAGAGATCGAGGTGGTAGCGGACCGCTGAGGCAGTACTTC. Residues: CATSRDRGGSGPLRQYF.

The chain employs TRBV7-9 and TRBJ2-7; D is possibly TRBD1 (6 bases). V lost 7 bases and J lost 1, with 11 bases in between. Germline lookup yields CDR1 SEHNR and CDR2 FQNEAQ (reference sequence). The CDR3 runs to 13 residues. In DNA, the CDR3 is TGTGCCAGCACGGACAGCGAATCCTACGAGCAGTACTTC. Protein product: CASTDSESYEQYF.

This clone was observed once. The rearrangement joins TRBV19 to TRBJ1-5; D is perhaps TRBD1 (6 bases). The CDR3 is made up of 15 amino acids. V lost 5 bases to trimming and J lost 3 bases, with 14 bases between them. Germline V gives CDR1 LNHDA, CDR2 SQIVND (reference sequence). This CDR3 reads CASSQQGRDNQPQHF. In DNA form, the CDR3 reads TGTGCCAGTAGTCAACAGGGCAGAGACAATCAGCCCCAGCATTTT.

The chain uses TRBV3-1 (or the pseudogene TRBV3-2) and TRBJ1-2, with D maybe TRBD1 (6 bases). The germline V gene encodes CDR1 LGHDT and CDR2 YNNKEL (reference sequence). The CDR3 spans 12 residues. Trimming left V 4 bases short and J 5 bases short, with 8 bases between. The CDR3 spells CASSPGTYGYTF. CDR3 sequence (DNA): TGTGCCAGCAGCCCGGGGACATATGGCTACACCTTC.